A single sample is the source of the 24 T cell receptor beta chains below, sequenced in a study of OX40 agonist ivuxolimab in advanced cancers. Sequenced by immunoSEQ multiplex PCR; TCRdb stores in-frame clones only, minus some. Of some 84,000 clones in the sample, approximately 89% were seen once. Source: CD4+ or CD8+ T cells sorted from blood, taken in a trial of the OX40 agonist ivuxolimab. The receptors come from an adult with an advanced solid tumor such as melanoma, head and neck, liver or kidney cancer.

This clone occurred once. The chain couples TRBV5-1 to TRBJ1-3; D unresolved. Germline V lookup: CDR1 SGHRS, CDR2 YFSETQ. The CDR3 sequence is 16 residues long. Trimming pared 0 bases from V and 0 bases from J, leaving 10 bases between. CDR3 region: CASSLDPPDSGNTIYF. DNA for the CDR3: TGCGCCAGCAGCTTGGACCCGCCAGACTCTGGAAACACCATATATTTT.

The chain has TRBV7-3 and TRBJ2-5; tentative D call: TRBD1 (6 bases). The CDR3 consists of 14 residues. Between the trimmed V and J ends, which lost 2 bases and 5 bases, there was a span of 12 bases. In germline, CDR1 is SGHTA, CDR2 FQGTGA. The CDR3 DNA follows: TGTGCCAGCAGCTTATTCTCAGGGGTGGAGACCCAGTACTTC. Amino acids: CASSLFSGVETQYF.

The chain combines TRBV5-1 with TRBJ1-4, with 8 bases fitting TRBD1. Trimming took 1 base from V and 5 from J; bases not matched to a gene: 4. This CDR3 has 15 amino acids. Per germline, CDR1 SGHRS and CDR2 YFSETQ. The CDR3 region is CASSLKGQENEKLFF. The CDR3 DNA reads as TGCGCCAGCAGCTTGAAGGGACAGGAGAATGAAAAACTGTTTTTT. Combining the CDR3 with reference TRBV5-1 and TRBJ1-4 gives the whole variable domain KAGVTQTPRYLIKTRGQQVTLSCSPISGHRSVSWYQQTPGQGLQFLFEYFSETQRNKGNFPGRFSGRQFSNSRSEMNVSTLELGDSALYLCASSLKGQENEKLFFGSGTQLSVL.

The chain links TRBV11-2 to TRBJ1-3, with a possible D match to TRBD1 (5 bases). V lost 6 bases and J lost 4, with 13 bases in between. The CDR3 contains 14 residues. Germline CDR1 reads SGHAT; CDR2 reads FQNNGV. CDR3 sequence: CASSNRDGGNTIYF. In DNA, the CDR3 is TGTGCCAGCAGTAATCGGGACGGAGGAAACACCATATATTTT.

The sample holds one count of this clone. The chain combines TRBV27 with TRBJ1-2, with D unresolved. V lost 8 bases and J 4 bases, leaving 11 bases between the germline ends. The CDR3 length is 12 residues. Per the germline V gene, CDR1 is MNHEY and CDR2 is SMNVEV (reference sequence). The CDR3 coding sequence is TGTGCCAGCGGCACGGGAGGCTATGGCTACACCTTC. This codes for CASGTGGYGYTF.

The chain links TRBV10-2 to TRBJ2-1, with TRBD2 identical over 8 bases. Germline CDR1 reads WSHSY; CDR2 reads SAAADI. CDR3 length equals 14 residues. The V segment lost 7 bases and the J segment 2 bases; nucleotides outside the gene matches: 4. In DNA form, the CDR3 reads TGCGCCAGCATGTCGGGGGGGCCCTACAATGAGCAGTTCTTC. It is translated as CASMSGGPYNEQFF.

The genes are TRBV28 and TRBJ2-3, with 9 bases identical to TRBD2. The CDR3 extends over 16 amino acids. Germline CDR1 MDHEN, CDR2 SYDVKM. The junction had 8 bases not matched to a gene; V was cut back by 5 bases and J by 2 bases. CDR3 sequence (DNA): TGTGCCAGCAGTAAAACATTAGCGGGAGTCACAGATACGCAGTATTTT. Protein: CASSKTLAGVTDTQYF.

The chain joins TRBV5-1 to TRBJ1-5; D is possibly TRBD1 (6 bases). The CDR3 sequence is 15 residues long. Germline values: CDR1 SGHRS, CDR2 YFSETQ. V lost 0 bases to trimming and J lost 7 bases, with 14 bases between them. The CDR3 sequence: CASSLDGGAGQPQHF. As DNA, the CDR3 is TGCGCCAGCAGCTTGGACGGGGGCGCGGGCCAGCCCCAGCATTTT.

This chain links TRBV27 with TRBJ2-7; D could derive from TRBD1 or TRBD2 (5 bases each). V lost 9 bases and J 9 bases, leaving 21 bases between the germline ends. In germline, CDR1 is MNHEY, CDR2 SMNVEV (reference sequence). This CDR3 region has 13 residues. As DNA, the CDR3 is TGTGCCAGTACCGGGACGAGGGAGTCTTCGCAGTACGTC. Its translation is CASTGTRESSQYV.

The chain recombines TRBV28 with TRBJ1-6; TRBD1 aligns across 10 bases. V dropped 2 bases and J dropped 6; count of bases not matched to a gene: 1. The CDR3 contains 15 residues. From germline, CDR1 is MDHEN and CDR2 SYDVKM. The CDR3 protein is CASSLGDRGNSPLHF. The CDR3 DNA reads TGTGCCAGCAGTTTAGGGGACAGGGGTAATTCACCCCTCCACTTT. Using reference TRBV28 and TRBJ1-6 for the parts outside the CDR3, the full variable domain is DVKVTQSSRYLVKRTGEKVFLECVQDMDHENMFWYRQDPGLGLRLIYFSYDVKMKEKGDIPEGYSVSREKKERFSLILESASTNQTSMYLCASSLGDRGNSPLHFGNGTRLTVT.

The chain combines TRBV2 with TRBJ2-3, with no clear D. V was shortened by 6 bases and J by 3 bases, with 16 bases between the two germline ends. There are 15 residues in the CDR3. Germline assignment: CDR1 SNHLY and CDR2 FYNNEI. CDR3 in DNA: TGTGCCAGCAGCTTCGGACCTATTTCTACAGATACGCAGTATTTT. Translating it yields CASSFGPISTDTQYF.

The chain carries TRBV6-5 and TRBJ2-7; TRBD2 might be the D (6 bases). Trimming stripped 5 bases from V and 2 bases from J, with 10 bases between. This CDR3 has 13 residues. Germline V gene data show CDR1 as MNHEY and CDR2 as SVGAGI. The CDR3 here is CASSTGTAYEQYV. In nucleotides, the CDR3 is TGTGCCAGCAGTACCGGGACTGCCTACGAGCAGTACGTC.

This clone was observed a single time. V is TRBV28 and J is TRBJ2-7, with 8 bases identical to TRBD1. V shed 3 bases and J 3 bases; nucleotides not matched to a gene: 7. This CDR3 region has 15 residues. CDR1 and CDR2 (germline): MDHEN, SYDVKM. The CDR3 region is CASSFPRTGNYEQYF. The DNA of the CDR3 is TGTGCCAGCAGTTTCCCTAGGACAGGGAACTACGAGCAGTACTTC.

The chain combines TRBV25-1 with TRBJ2-1, with D perhaps assigned TRBD1 or TRBD2 (7 bases each). Per the germline V gene, CDR1 is MGHDK and CDR2 is SYGVNS. V was pared by 5 bases and J by 3 bases, with 17 bases between. This CDR3 is 16 amino acids long. Here the CDR3 DNA reads TGTGCCAGCAGTTCCCAGGGGGGGGAGGGCTACAATGAGCAGTTCTTC. Translated: CASSSQGGEGYNEQFF. The full variable domain, its missing parts supplied by reference TRBV25-1 and TRBJ2-1, is EADIYQTPRYLVIGTGKKITLECSQTMGHDKMYWYQQDPGMELHLIHYSYGVNSTEKGDLSSESTVSRIRTEHFPLTLESARPSHTSQYLCASSSQGGEGYNEQFFGPGTRLTVL.

The chain carries TRBV27 and TRBJ1-6, with 8 bases matching TRBD1. CDR1 and CDR2 from the germline V gene are MNHEY and SMNVEV (reference sequence). This CDR3 is 18 amino acids long. V lost 0 bases and J lost 5; bases outside the gene matches: 9. CDR3 nucleotides: TGTGCCAGCAGTTTATCTTTTTCCGGGACAGGCAATAATTCACCCCTCCACTTT. It specifies CASSLSFSGTGNNSPLHF.

This CDR3 is CASSPQGGSNQPQHF. CDR3 nucleotides: TGTGCCAGCAGCCCACAGGGAGGAAGCAATCAGCCCCAGCATTTT. V and J are TRBV13 and TRBJ1-5; tentative D call: TRBD1 (6 bases). This CDR3 contains 15 residues. V lost 5 bases to trimming and J lost 1 base, with 12 bases between them. The germline V gene encodes CDR1 PRHDT and CDR2 FYEKMQ (reference sequence).

The chain is built from TRBV6-5 and TRBJ2-3; 11 bases line up with TRBD2. V was pared by 4 bases and J by 1 base, with 4 bases of the junction left unmatched. This CDR3 is built from 16 residues. CDR1 MNHEY and CDR2 SVGAGI come from the germline V gene. CDR3 DNA: TGTGCCAGCAGTTTAATAGCGGGAGGGGGCACAGATACGCAGTATTTT. Translating gives CASSLIAGGGTDTQYF.

This rearrangement joins TRBV6-6 to TRBJ1-1; 10 bases map to TRBD1. The CDR3 loop spans 15 amino acids. Germline CDR1 is MNHNY and CDR2 is SVGAGI (reference sequence). V lost 2 bases and J lost 1; bases outside the gene matches: 1. For the CDR3, the DNA is TGTGCCAGCAGTTACCGGGACAGGGGGAACACTGAAGCTTTCTTT. It codes for CASSYRDRGNTEAFF.

This chain uses TRBV30 with TRBJ1-1, with D possibly matching TRBD1 (5 bases). The V gene's germline CDR1 is GTSNPN and CDR2 SVGIG (reference sequence). Trimming cost V 0 bases and J 7 bases, with 9 bases left between them. This CDR3 is 12 amino acids long. This chain's CDR3 is CAWSVPGIEAFF. The DNA for the CDR3 is TGTGCCTGGAGTGTACCAGGGATTGAAGCTTTCTTT.

This chain connects TRBV5-6 to TRBJ1-6; TRBD1 is a possible D gene (5 bases). This CDR3 is 19 amino acids long. Germline CDR1 is SGHDT and CDR2 is YYEEEE. Trimming stripped 3 bases from V and 0 bases from J, with 19 bases between. The CDR3 reads CASSYGAGLISSYNSPLHF. The CDR3, as DNA: TGTGCCAGCAGCTATGGGGCAGGACTAATAAGCTCCTATAATTCACCCCTCCACTTT.

This chain uses TRBV11-2 with TRBJ2-1; D is unclear. This CDR3 comprises 12 residues. Germline loops: CDR1 SGHAT, CDR2 FQNNGV. V lost 1 base to trimming and J lost 9 bases, with 7 bases between them. The CDR3 DNA sequence: TGTGCCAGCAGCTTAGTTAGAGTTGAGCAGTTCTTC. Protein sequence: CASSLVRVEQFF. Drawing the rest from reference TRBV11-2 and TRBJ2-1, the complete variable domain is EAGVAQSPRYKIIEKRQSVAFWCNPISGHATLYWYQQILGQGPKLLIQFQNNGVVDDSQLPKDRFSAERLKGVDSTLKIQPAKLEDSAVYLCASSLVRVEQFFGPGTRLTVL.

The V and J genes are TRBV6-6 and TRBJ2-3, with 7 positions matching TRBD2. With V trimmed by 5 bases and J by 4 bases, 9 bases remained unmatched. CDR1 and CDR2 (germline): MNHNY, SVGAGI (reference sequence). This CDR3 is 15 amino acids long. The CDR3 DNA follows: TGTGCCAGCAGTAACGTCGGGGGGAGCGCAGATACGCAGTATTTT. It encodes CASSNVGGSADTQYF.

The chain uses TRBV6-5 and TRBJ1-5; 7 bases fit TRBD1. Trimming at V came to 8 bases and at J to 0 bases, leaving 7 bases not matched to a gene. CDR1 and CDR2 from the germline V gene are MNHEY and SVGAGI. The CDR3 is 15 residues long. The CDR3, as DNA: TGTGCCAGCCGCCGACAGGGAAGTAGCAATCAGCCCCAGCATTTT. Residues: CASRRQGSSNQPQHF.

The chain combines TRBV18 with TRBJ2-3, with 12 positions matching TRBD2. From germline, CDR1 is KGHSH and CDR2 LQKENI. V trimming: 6 bases; J trimming: 2 bases; junction bases outside the gene matches: 9. CDR3 length: 17 residues. The CDR3 loop is CASSPRLAGENTDTQYF. CDR3 DNA: TGTGCCAGCTCTCCTCGACTAGCGGGAGAGAACACAGATACGCAGTATTTT.